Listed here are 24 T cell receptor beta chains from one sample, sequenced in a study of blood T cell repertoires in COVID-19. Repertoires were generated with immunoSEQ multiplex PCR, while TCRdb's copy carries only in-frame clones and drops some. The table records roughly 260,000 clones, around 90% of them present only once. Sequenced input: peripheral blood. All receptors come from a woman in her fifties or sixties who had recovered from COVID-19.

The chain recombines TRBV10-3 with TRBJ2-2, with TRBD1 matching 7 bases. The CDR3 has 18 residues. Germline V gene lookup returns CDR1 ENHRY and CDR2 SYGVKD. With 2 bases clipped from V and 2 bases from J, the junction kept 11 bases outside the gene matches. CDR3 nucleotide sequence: TGTGCCATCAGTGAGCCAACCCTGGACAGGTTCAACACCGGGGAGCTGTTTTTT. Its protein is CAISEPTLDRFNTGELFF.

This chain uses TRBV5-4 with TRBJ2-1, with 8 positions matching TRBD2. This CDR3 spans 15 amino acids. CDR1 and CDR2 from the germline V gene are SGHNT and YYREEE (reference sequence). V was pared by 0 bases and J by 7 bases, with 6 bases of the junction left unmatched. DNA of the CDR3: TGTGCCAGCAGCTTGGTTAGCGGGACGCCAAATGAGCAGTTCTTC. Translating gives CASSLVSGTPNEQFF.

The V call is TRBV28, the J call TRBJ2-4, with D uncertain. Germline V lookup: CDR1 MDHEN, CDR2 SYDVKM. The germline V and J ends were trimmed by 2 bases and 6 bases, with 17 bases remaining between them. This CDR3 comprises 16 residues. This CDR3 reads CASSLAAEGQLNIQYF. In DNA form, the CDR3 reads TGTGCCAGCAGTTTAGCCGCGGAAGGCCAGTTAAACATTCAGTACTTC. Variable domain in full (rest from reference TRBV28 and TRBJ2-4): DVKVTQSSRYLVKRTGEKVFLECVQDMDHENMFWYRQDPGLGLRLIYFSYDVKMKEKGDIPEGYSVSREKKERFSLILESASTNQTSMYLCASSLAAEGQLNIQYFGAGTRLSVL.

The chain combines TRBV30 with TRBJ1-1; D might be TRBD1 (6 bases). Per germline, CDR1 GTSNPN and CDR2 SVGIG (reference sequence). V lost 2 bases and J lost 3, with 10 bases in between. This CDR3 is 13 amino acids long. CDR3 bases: TGTGCCTGGAGTAAGGGGGGGGACACTGAAGCTTTCTTT. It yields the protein CAWSKGGDTEAFF.

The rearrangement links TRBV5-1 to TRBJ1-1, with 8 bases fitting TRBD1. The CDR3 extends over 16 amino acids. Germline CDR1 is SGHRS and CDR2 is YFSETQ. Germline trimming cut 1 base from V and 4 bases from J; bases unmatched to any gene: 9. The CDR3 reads CASSLQDRGGGTEAFF. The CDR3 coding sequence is TGCGCCAGCAGCTTGCAAGACAGGGGAGGGGGCACTGAAGCTTTCTTT. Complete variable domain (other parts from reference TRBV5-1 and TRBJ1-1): KAGVTQTPRYLIKTRGQQVTLSCSPISGHRSVSWYQQTPGQGLQFLFEYFSETQRNKGNFPGRFSGRQFSNSRSEMNVSTLELGDSALYLCASSLQDRGGGTEAFFGQGTRLTVV.

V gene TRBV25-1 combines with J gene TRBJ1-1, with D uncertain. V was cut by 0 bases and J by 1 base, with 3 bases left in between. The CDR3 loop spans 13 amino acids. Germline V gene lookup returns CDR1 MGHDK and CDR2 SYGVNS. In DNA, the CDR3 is TGTGCCAGCAGTGAATACGGGAACACTGAAGCTTTCTTT. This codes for CASSEYGNTEAFF.

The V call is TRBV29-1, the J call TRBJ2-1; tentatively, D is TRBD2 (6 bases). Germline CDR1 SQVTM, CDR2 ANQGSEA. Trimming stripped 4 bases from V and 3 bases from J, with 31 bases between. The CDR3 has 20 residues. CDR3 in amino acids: CSVGVGGNHKYRKRYNEQFF. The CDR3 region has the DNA TGCAGCGTTGGGGTGGGCGGGAACCACAAATATAGGAAACGCTACAATGAGCAGTTCTTC.

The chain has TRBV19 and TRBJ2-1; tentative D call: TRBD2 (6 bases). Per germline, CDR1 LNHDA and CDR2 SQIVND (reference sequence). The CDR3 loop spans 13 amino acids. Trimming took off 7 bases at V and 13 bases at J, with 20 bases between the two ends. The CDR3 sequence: CASNRDLFYPQFF. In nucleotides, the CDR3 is TGTGCCAGTAACCGGGACTTATTCTATCCCCAGTTCTTC. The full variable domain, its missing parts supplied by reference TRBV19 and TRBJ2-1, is DGGITQSPKYLFRKEGQNVTLSCEQNLNHDAMYWYRQDPGQGLRLIYYSQIVNDFQKGDIAEGYSVSREKKESFPLTVTSAQKNPTAFYLCASNRDLFYPQFFGPGTRLTVL.

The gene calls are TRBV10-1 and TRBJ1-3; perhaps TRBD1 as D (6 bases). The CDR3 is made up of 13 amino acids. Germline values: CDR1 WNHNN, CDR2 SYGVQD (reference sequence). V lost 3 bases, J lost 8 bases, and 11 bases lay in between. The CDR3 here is CASSDKEGDTIYF. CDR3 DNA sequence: TGCGCCAGCAGTGATAAAGAGGGGGACACCATATATTTT.

The chain's CDR3 is CASSLSPRLSYGYTF. In nucleotides, the CDR3 is TGTGCCAGCAGTTTATCCCCGCGACTAAGCTATGGCTACACCTTC. The V call is TRBV28, the J call TRBJ1-2, with D hard to call. The CDR3 runs to 15 residues. Germline V gene sequence: CDR1 MDHEN, CDR2 SYDVKM. The V gene lost 1 base and the J gene lost 4 bases, with 13 bases spanning the gap.

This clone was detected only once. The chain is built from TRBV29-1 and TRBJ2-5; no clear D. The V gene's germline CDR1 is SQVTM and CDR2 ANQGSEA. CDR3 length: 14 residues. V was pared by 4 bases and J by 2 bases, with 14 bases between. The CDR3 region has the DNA TGCAGCGTTGCAGACGGCGGAAAACAAGAGACCCAGTACTTC. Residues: CSVADGGKQETQYF.

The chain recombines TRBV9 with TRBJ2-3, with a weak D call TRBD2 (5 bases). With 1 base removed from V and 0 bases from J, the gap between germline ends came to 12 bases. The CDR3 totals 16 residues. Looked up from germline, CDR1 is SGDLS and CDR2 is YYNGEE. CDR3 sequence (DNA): TGTGCCAGCAGCGTAAGAGGGTTCGCTAGCACAGATACGCAGTATTTT. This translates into CASSVRGFASTDTQYF.

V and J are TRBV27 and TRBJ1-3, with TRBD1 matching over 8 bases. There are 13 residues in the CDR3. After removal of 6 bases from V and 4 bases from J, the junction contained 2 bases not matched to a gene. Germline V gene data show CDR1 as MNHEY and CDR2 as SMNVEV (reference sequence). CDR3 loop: CASRGTGGNTIYF. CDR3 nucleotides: TGTGCCAGCAGGGGGACAGGCGGAAACACCATATATTTT.

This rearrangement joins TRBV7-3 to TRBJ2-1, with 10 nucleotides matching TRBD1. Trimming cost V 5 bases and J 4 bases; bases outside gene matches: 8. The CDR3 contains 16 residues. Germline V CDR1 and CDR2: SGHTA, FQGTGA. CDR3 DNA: TGTGCCAGCAGCAACGCCGGGACAGGGGCTTACAATGAGCAGTTCTTC. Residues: CASSNAGTGAYNEQFF.

The DNA for the CDR3 is TGCAGTGCTAGTATGGGACCGGAGGGTGAAAAACTGTTTTTT. It translates to CSASMGPEGEKLFF. The chain carries TRBV20-1 and TRBJ1-4; the D gene is possibly TRBD1 (5 bases). The germline V and J ends were trimmed by 3 bases and 7 bases, with 15 bases remaining between them. The CDR3 is 14 residues long. Germline-derived CDR1 and CDR2 are DFQATT and SNEGSKA (reference sequence).

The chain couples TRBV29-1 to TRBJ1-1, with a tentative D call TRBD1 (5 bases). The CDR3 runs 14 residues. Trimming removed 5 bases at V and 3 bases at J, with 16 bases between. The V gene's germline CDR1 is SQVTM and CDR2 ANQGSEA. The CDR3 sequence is CSVFLGGIDTEAFF. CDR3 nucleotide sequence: TGCAGCGTTTTTTTGGGGGGAATCGACACTGAAGCTTTCTTT.

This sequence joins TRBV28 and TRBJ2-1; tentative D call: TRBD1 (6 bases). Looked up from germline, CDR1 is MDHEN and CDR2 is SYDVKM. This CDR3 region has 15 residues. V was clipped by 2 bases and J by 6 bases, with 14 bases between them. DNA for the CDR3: TGTGCCAGCAGTTTAGGGACATCGAGGCGCAATGAGCAGTTCTTC. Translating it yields CASSLGTSRRNEQFF.

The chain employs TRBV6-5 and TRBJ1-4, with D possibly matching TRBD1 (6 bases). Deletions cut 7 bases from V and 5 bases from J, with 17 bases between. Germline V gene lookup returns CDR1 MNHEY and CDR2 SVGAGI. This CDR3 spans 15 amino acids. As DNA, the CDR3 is TGTGCCAGCAACACGCCAGGGAGGGGGAATGAAAAACTGTTTTTT. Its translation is CASNTPGRGNEKLFF.

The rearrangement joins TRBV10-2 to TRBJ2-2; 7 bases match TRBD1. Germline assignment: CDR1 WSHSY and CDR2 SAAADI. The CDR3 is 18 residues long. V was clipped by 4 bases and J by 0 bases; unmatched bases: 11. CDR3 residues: CASSVAVTGTANTGELFF. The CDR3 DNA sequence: TGCGCCAGCAGTGTTGCGGTTACCGGGACAGCGAACACCGGGGAGCTGTTTTTT.

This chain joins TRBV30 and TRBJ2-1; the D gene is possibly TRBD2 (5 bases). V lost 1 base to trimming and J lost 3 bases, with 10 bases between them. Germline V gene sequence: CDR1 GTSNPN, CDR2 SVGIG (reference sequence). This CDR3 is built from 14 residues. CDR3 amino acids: CAWSDRGNYNEQFF. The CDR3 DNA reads TGTGCCTGGAGTGATCGGGGAAACTACAATGAGCAGTTCTTC.

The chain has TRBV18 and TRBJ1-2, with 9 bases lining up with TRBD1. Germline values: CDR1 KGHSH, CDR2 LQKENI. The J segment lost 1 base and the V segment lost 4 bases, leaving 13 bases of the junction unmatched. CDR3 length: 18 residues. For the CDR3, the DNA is TGTGCCAGCTCACTAGCGTCGGGGGACAGGGTCCTTAACTATGGCTACACCTTC. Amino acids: CASSLASGDRVLNYGYTF.

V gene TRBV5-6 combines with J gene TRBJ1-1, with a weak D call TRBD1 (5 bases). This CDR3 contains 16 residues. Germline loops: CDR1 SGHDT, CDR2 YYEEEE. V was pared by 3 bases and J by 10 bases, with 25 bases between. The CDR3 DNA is TGTGCCAGCAGCTCCTTGGGAAGTGGTATCCCGGGGGGAGCTTTCTTT. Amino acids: CASSSLGSGIPGGAFF.

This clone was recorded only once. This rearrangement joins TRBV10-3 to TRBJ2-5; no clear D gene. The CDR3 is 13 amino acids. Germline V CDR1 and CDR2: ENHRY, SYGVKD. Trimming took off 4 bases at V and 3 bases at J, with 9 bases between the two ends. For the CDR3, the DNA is TGTGCCATCAGTGTTAGTTCGGAAGAGACCCAGTACTTC. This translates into CAISVSSEETQYF.

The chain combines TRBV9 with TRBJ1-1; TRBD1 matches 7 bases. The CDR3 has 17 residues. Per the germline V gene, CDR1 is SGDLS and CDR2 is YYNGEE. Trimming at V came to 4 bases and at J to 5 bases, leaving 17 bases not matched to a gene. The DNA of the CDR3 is TGTGCCAGCAGCCCATCACCCTTTCCAGGGGGAGGAACTGAAGCTTTCTTT. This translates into CASSPSPFPGGGTEAFF. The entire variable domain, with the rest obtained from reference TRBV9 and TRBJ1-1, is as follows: DSGVTQTPKHLITATGQRVTLRCSPRSGDLSVYWYQQSLDQGLQFLIQYYNGEERAKGNILERFSAQQFPDLHSELNLSSLELGDSALYFCASSPSPFPGGGTEAFFGQGTRLTVV.